This record concerns one TCR beta chain sequence. Antigen unknown. The protocol was immunoSEQ multiplex PCR, while the TCRdb copy is restricted to in-frame clones and leaves out a portion. This table holds 25,000 to 30,000 clones, around four fifths found once. This entry is derived from a study of vaccination effects on CD4 cells after COVID-19. Turning to the study itself: Post-vaccine sampling occurred a median 72 days after the second dose.

Expansion with viral peptide pools was applied to antigen-specific CD4+ T cells by the ViraFEST assay prior to sequencing. Isolation of CD4+ T cells took place after approximately ten days of culture. All study participants received two doses of BNT162b2 or mRNA-1273 vaccine. It was with around 10 IU/ml IL-2 and about 10 ug/ml peptides that about 2 million PBMC per well were cultured. A half-volume exchange with IL-2 medium occurred on days 3 and 7. This CDR3 is 13 amino acids long. V lost 8 bases and J lost 6, with 16 bases in between. Germline values: CDR1 GTSNPN, CDR2 SVGIG (reference sequence). The chain employs TRBV30 and TRBJ1-4; tentative D call: TRBD1 (6 bases). This TCR was recovered from a human donor who received a COVID-19 vaccine. Source: CD4+ T cells from PBMCs cultured with HCoV-NL63 spike peptides, taken after COVID-19 vaccination. CDR3 loop: CALQRGPDEKLFF. DNA for the CDR3: TGTGCCCTCCAACGGGGGCCGGATGAAAAACTGTTTTTT.